The following is a TCR beta chain sequence with its context. This sample stems from a study of blood T cell repertoires in COVID-19. Across the whole study: Both acute and convalescent COVID-19 samples were obtained from the United States, Italy and Spain. PBMCs, B-cell-depleted T cells, or T cells provided the cDNA or gDNA that made up the material.

The CDR3 contains 15 residues. Germline V gives CDR1 GTSNPN, CDR2 SVGIG (reference sequence). Trimming cost V 4 bases and J 4 bases; bases outside gene matches: 9. Study processing details: Reference gene primer amplification in the assay estimated nucleated cell counts. TCRdb keeps only in-frame clones here, not all; method: immunoSEQ multiplex PCR. The V and J calls and clone size are taken from that table; D and trimming were inferred from the DNA. The table records about 81,000 clones, about 89% of them present only once. This rearrangement joins TRBV30 to TRBJ2-2, with 7 bases lining up with TRBD1. Sequenced input: peripheral blood. This clonotype was sampled from a man aged 65 to 79 with active or convalescent COVID-19. CDR3 sequence: CAWTTGQRSTGELFF. The CDR3 nucleotides are TGTGCCTGGACTACGGGACAGAGAAGCACCGGGGAGCTGTTTTTT.